The rows below give T cell receptor beta chains drawn from one sample of a study of blood T cells in healthy people across ages. MiXCR was run by TCRdb on the 5' RACE reads, yielding one entry per CDR3 protein. The top ten clones hold around a third of a sample with about 680,000 distinct CDR3 sequences, around 45% of them seen once. The sample comprised blood. The receptor source for this set is a woman aged 60-70 years in good health. Each CDR3 is given with its conserved first and last residue. The D gene is left open where the match is weak. Size values are once, few and many counts, or a class for expanded clones, and some rows have none.

>TRBD1|TRBJ2-3|TRBV11-3|.
TGTGCCAGCAGCCCCCGGACAGGACTCACAGATACGCAGTATTTT
CASSPRTGLTDTQYF
>TRBD1|TRBJ2-1|TRBV25-1|few
TGTGCCAGCAGTGTCAGACAGGGTAATGAGCAGTTCTTC
CASSVRQGNEQFF
>.|TRBJ2-1|TRBV20-1|few
TGCAGTGCTAGAGACCTGCTCGCAGACAATGAGCAGTTCTTC
CSARDLLADNEQFF
>.|TRBJ2-5|TRBV7-2|few
TGTGCCAGCAGCTTGGCGGGACCCCTATGGGAGACCCAGTACTTC
CASSLAGPLWETQYF
>TRBD2|TRBJ2-7|TRBV28|.
TGTGCCAGCAGTTCCGGGACTAGCGGAGCCCTCCGCGAGCAGTACTTC
CASSSGTSGALREQYF
>TRBD1|TRBJ2-7|TRBV20-1|few
TGCAGTGGGCGACAGGGCCTCTACGAGCAGTACTTC
CSGRQGLYEQYF
>TRBD1|TRBJ1-1|TRBV20-1|.
TGCAGTGCCCCGACAGGGTTAGGGAACACTGAAGCTTTCTTT
CSAPTGLGNTEAFF
>.|TRBJ2-3|TRBV29-1|.
TGCAGCGGGTCGGAGAGGAATACGCAGTATTTT
CSGSERNTQYF
>.|TRBJ2-1|TRBV29-1|.
TGCAGCGTTGGGGATCTCGGGGAGTTCTTC
CSVGDLGEFF
>TRBD1|TRBJ1-6|TRBV6-2/TRBV6-3|.
TGTGCCAGCAGTAACGACAGGGATACAGGAAATTCACCCCTCCACTTT
CASSNDRDTGNSPLHF
>.|TRBJ2-7|TRBV4-3|.
TGCGCCAGCAGCCAAGAAGGGGGGATCGTGGGCCTCTACGAGCAGTACTTC
CASSQEGGIVGLYEQYF
>.|TRBJ2-5|TRBV10-3|few
TGTGCCATCAGTTCTAGGGGGGAGACCCAGTACTTC
CAISSRGETQYF
>TRBD1|TRBJ2-4|TRBV7-2|.
TGTGCCAGCACCGGGACAGGTCCTTTCGGGCAGTACTTC
CASTGTGPFGQYF
>.|TRBJ1-6|TRBV6-1|.
TGTGCCGGCAGCCTGGGACGGTCGGGTTCACCCCTCCACTTT
CAGSLGRSGSPLHF
>.|TRBJ2-5|TRBV7-9|.
TGTGCCAGCAGCTTAAGAAGGGGCAGGGAAGGGACCCAGTACTTC
CASSLRRGREGTQYF
>TRBD2|TRBJ2-1|TRBV28|.
TGTGCCAGCATCGGGACTAGCGGGCCACGTGAGCAGTTCTTC
CASIGTSGPREQFF
>TRBD2|TRBJ2-7|TRBV7-2|.
TGTGCCAGCAGCTTAACACTAGCGGGTGGCATCTCCTACGAGCAGTACTTC
CASSLTLAGGISYEQYF
>.|TRBJ1-2|TRBV5-1|.
TGCGCCACAGGCTCAGGGGATGGCTATGGCTACACCTTC
CATGSGDGYGYTF
>TRBD2|TRBJ2-1|TRBV5-1|once
TGCGCCAGCAGCTTTAGACTAGCGGGACAGGAGCAGTTCTTC
CASSFRLAGQEQFF
>.|TRBJ2-7|TRBV28|once
TGTGCCAGCACGGCCCCAAGGGGCGAGCAGTACTTC
CASTAPRGEQYF
>.|TRBJ2-2|TRBV6-5|.
TGTGCCGTTCACAGGGAAACCGGGGAGCTGTTTTTT
CAVHRETGELFF
>.|TRBJ1-2|TRBV27|.
TGTGCCAGCAGTTTATCGACACCTAACAATGGCTACACCTTC
CASSLSTPNNGYTF
>TRBD1|TRBJ2-1|TRBV28|.
TGTGCCAGCAGAGTTGGGGGGACAGGGGGCAGGGATGAGCAGTTCTTC
CASRVGGTGGRDEQFF
>.|TRBJ1-2|TRBV20-1|.
TGCAGTGCTAGAGAGGGGCCTTATGGCTACACCTTC
CSAREGPYGYTF
>TRBD1|TRBJ1-1|TRBV12-5|.
TGTGCTAGTGGTTTGGTACTCGGGGACAGGGGTACGACCACTGAAGCTTTCTTT
CASGLVLGDRGTTTEAFF
>.|TRBJ2-7|TRBV20-1|once
TGCAGTGCTAGGAGAAAGCCCTTAACCTACGAGCAGTACTTC
CSARRKPLTYEQYF
>.|TRBJ1-3|TRBV20-1|.
TGCAGTGCTAGACCTAGGGGAAACACCATATATTTT
CSARPRGNTIYF
>.|TRBJ1-5|TRBV28|.
TGTGCCAGCCTGGCCGGATACTACAATCAGCCCCAGCATTTT
CASLAGYYNQPQHF
>.|TRBJ2-3|TRBV9|.
TGTGCCAGCAGCCCCCTCCCACGGGGGGATACGCAGTATTTT
CASSPLPRGDTQYF
>.|TRBJ2-3|TRBV7-2|few
TGTGCCAGCAGCCGCGATGGCACAGATACGCAGTATTTT
CASSRDGTDTQYF
>.|TRBJ2-5|TRBV11-3|once
TGTGCCAGCAGCGTAGGGGGGGACAGCTACGGGCAGTACTTC
CASSVGGDSYGQYF
>.|TRBJ2-7|TRBV9|.
TGTGCCAGCAGCGTCGACCTAAATGAGCAGTACTTC
CASSVDLNEQYF
>.|TRBJ2-1|TRBV25-1|once
TGTGCCAGCAGTGAATATAAGGAACGGTTCTTC
CASSEYKERFF
>.|TRBJ2-1|TRBV9|.
TGTGCCAGCAGCGTAGGGAGGGGCTCCTACAATGAGCAGTTCTTC
CASSVGRGSYNEQFF
>.|TRBJ2-3|TRBV7-2|.
TGTGCCAGCAGCTCGTGGGCGACTAGCACAGATACGCAGTATTTT
CASSSWATSTDTQYF
>.|TRBJ2-5|TRBV6-5|once
TGTGCCAGCAAACGGGCCGGGGCCGGGCAGTACTTC
CASKRAGAGQYF
>TRBD2|TRBJ2-7|TRBV10-3|.
TGTGCCATCAGAGGGACTAGCACCTACGAGCAGTACTTC
CAIRGTSTYEQYF
>.|TRBJ2-7|TRBV6-2/TRBV6-3|few
TGTGCCAGCAGTTACTCGATCCCGATGGAGCAGTACTTC
CASSYSIPMEQYF
>TRBD1|TRBJ2-6|TRBV12-3/TRBV12-4|few
TGTGCCAGCAGTTTGGTACTTGGACAGGTCTACTCTGGGGCCAACGTCCTGACTTTC
CASSLVLGQVYSGANVLTF
>.|TRBJ2-3|TRBV4-3|.
TGCGCCAGCAGCTATCTTGCGGCGGTGTCAGATACGCAGTATTTT
CASSYLAAVSDTQYF
>.|TRBJ2-3|TRBV14|.
TGTGCCAGCAGCCAAGGGACTACCACTAGCACAGATACGCAGTATTTT
CASSQGTTTSTDTQYF
>TRBD2|TRBJ2-7|TRBV20-1|few
TGCAGTGCTAGAGATAACGCTCGGCTAGCGGGAGGGTTGAACGAGCAGTACTTC
CSARDNARLAGGLNEQYF
>.|TRBJ2-4|TRBV28|few
TGTGCCAGCAGTTTATTGCGGGTGGCCAAAAACATTCAGTACTTC
CASSLLRVAKNIQYF
>.|TRBJ2-7|TRBV27|.
TGTGCCAGCAAGGGGCGGTCCTACGAGCAGTACTTC
CASKGRSYEQYF
>.|TRBJ1-2|TRBV4-1|.
TGCGCCAGCAGCCCTGGGATTTCTTCTAACTATGGCTACACCTTC
CASSPGISSNYGYTF